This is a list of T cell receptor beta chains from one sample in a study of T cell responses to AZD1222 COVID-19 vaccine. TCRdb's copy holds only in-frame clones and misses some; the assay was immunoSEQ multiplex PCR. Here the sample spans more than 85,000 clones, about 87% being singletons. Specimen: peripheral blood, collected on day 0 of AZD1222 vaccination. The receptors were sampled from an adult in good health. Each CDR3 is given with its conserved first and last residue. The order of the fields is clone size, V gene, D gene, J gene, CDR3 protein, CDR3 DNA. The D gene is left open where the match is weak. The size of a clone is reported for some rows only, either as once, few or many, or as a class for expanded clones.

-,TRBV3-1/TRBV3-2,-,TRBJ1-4,CASSQAPSNEKLFF,TGTGCCAGCAGCCAAGCCCCAAGTAATGAAAAACTGTTTTTT
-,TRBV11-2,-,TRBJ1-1,CASSLDRRGAFF,TGTGCCAGCAGCTTAGACCGTCGTGGGGCTTTCTTT
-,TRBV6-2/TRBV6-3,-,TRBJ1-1,CASSYWVRVSEAFF,TGTGCCAGCAGTTACTGGGTCAGGGTCTCTGAAGCTTTCTTT
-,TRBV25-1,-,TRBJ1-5,CASRSDGRRQPQHF,TGTGCCAGCAGGTCGGACGGGCGGCGTCAGCCCCAGCATTTT
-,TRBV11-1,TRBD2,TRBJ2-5,CASSYGTSGGRGTQYF,TGTGCCAGCAGCTACGGGACTAGCGGGGGGCGTGGGACCCAGTACTTC
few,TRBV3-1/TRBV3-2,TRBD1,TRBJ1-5,CASSQVGTGGCNQPQHF,TGTGCCAGCAGCCAAGTCGGGACAGGGGGATGCAATCAGCCCCAGCATTTT
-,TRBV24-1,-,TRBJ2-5,CATGDWAQTQYF,TGTGCCACCGGGGACTGGGCGCAGACCCAGTACTTC
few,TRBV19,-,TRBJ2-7,CASSQQSVYEQYF,TGTGCCAGTAGTCAGCAGTCCGTCTACGAGCAGTACTTC
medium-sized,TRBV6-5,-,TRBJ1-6,CASSLLGTNNSPLHF,TGTGCCAGCAGTCTCCTCGGGACAAATAATTCACCCCTCCACTTT
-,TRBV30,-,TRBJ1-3,CAWSYSFSGNTIYF,TGTGCCTGGAGTTACAGCTTCTCTGGAAACACCATATATTTT
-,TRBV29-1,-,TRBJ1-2,CSVAALRSGYTF,TGCAGCGTTGCGGCTCTCAGGAGTGGCTACACCTTC
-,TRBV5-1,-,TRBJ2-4,CASSLESPDGVQYF,TGCGCCAGCAGCTTGGAGTCCCCCGATGGGGTTCAGTACTTC
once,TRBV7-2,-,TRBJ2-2,CASSLMGNPNTGELFF,TGTGCCAGCAGCTTAATGGGGAATCCGAACACCGGGGAGCTGTTTTTT
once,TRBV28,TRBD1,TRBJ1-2,CASATGDYGYTF,TGTGCCAGCGCGACAGGGGACTATGGCTACACCTTC
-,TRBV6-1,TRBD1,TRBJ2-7,CASRKDRGLHEQYF,TGTGCCAGCAGAAAGGACAGGGGGCTTCACGAGCAGTACTTC
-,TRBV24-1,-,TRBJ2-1,CATTGGLYNEQFF,TGTGCCACGACCGGGGGGCTGTACAATGAGCAGTTCTTC
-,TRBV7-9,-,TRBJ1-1,CASSWPGNTEAFF,TGTGCCAGCAGCTGGCCCGGAAACACTGAAGCTTTCTTT
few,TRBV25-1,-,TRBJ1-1,CASSLAGFGTEAFF,TGTGCCAGCAGTCTCGCAGGGTTTGGCACTGAAGCTTTCTTT
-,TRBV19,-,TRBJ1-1,CASSMKWSTEAFF,TGTGCCAGTAGTATGAAATGGTCCACTGAAGCTTTCTTT
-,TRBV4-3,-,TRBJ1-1,CASSQDPGASSSAFF,TGCGCCAGCAGCCAAGATCCTGGGGCCTCTTCATCGGCTTTCTTT
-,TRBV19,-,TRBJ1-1,CASSWGGRSGTEAFF,TGTGCCAGTAGTTGGGGTGGCAGGTCGGGCACTGAAGCTTTCTTT
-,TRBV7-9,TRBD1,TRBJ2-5,CASSFAGTVTQETQYF,TGTGCCAGCAGCTTCGCCGGGACAGTAACACAAGAGACCCAGTACTTC
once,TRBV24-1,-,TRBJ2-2,CATSDLTGQITGELFF,TGTGCCACCAGTGATTTAACCGGGCAGATCACCGGGGAGCTGTTTTTT